One and the same sample provided the 23 T cell receptor beta chains below, sequenced in a study of blood T cell repertoires in COVID-19. The data were produced by immunoSEQ multiplex PCR, yet TCRdb's version contains in-frame clones alone and is incomplete. The profile shows more than 250,000 clones, around 90% of them singletons. The sequenced sample consisted of peripheral blood. The source of these receptors is a man between 18 and 35 years old who had recovered from COVID-19.

This rearrangement joins TRBV4-1 to TRBJ1-2, with D hard to call. V was pared by 0 bases and J by 6 bases, with 11 bases between. Germline assignment: CDR1 MGHRA and CDR2 YSYEKL. The CDR3 is 14 residues long. Written as DNA, the CDR3 is TGCGCCAGCAGCCAAGACCTCGGAGTGGATGGCTACACCTTC. This gives the protein CASSQDLGVDGYTF.

The chain has TRBV5-5 and TRBJ2-7; maybe TRBD1 (6 bases). Germline loops: CDR1 SGHKS, CDR2 YYEKEE (reference sequence). The CDR3 runs to 15 residues. Trimming pared 4 bases from V and 1 base from J, leaving 15 bases between. The CDR3: CASSTGTALSYEQYF. CDR3 nucleotides: TGTGCCAGCAGCACAGGGACGGCCCTATCCTACGAGCAGTACTTC.

The genes are TRBV27 and TRBJ1-5; TRBD1 aligns across 7 bases. CDR3 length equals 15 residues. J was trimmed by 4 bases and V by 2 bases; bases with no gene match: 5. Germline V lookup: CDR1 MNHEY, CDR2 SMNVEV (reference sequence). The CDR3 protein is CASSLQAGGNQPQHF. CDR3 bases: TGTGCCAGCAGTTTACAGGCAGGGGGGAATCAGCCCCAGCATTTT.

The chain joins TRBV29-1 to TRBJ2-5, with 10 bases identical to TRBD1. CDR1 and CDR2 from the germline V gene are SQVTM and ANQGSEA. V shed 7 bases, J shed 2 bases, and the junction held 7 bases outside the gene matches. This CDR3 is built from 14 residues. The CDR3 coding sequence is TGCAGCGCCCCGGGACAGGGGTCGCAAGAGACCCAGTACTTC. It encodes CSAPGQGSQETQYF.

The chain links TRBV4-3 to TRBJ2-3, with D maybe TRBD2 (6 bases). Germline CDR1 reads LGHNA; CDR2 reads YSLEER. The CDR3 contains 17 residues. V lost 0 bases and J lost 5, with 18 bases in between. CDR3: CASSQDRGRGGKDTQYF. CDR3 DNA sequence: TGCGCCAGCAGCCAAGATCGCGGTCGTGGAGGGAAAGATACGCAGTATTTT.

The chain combines TRBV27 with TRBJ2-5; possible D gene TRBD2, 7 bases. V dropped 6 bases and J dropped 5 bases, with 19 bases sitting between them. The germline V gene has CDR1 MNHEY and CDR2 SMNVEV (reference sequence). The CDR3 sequence is 15 residues long. The CDR3 reads CASSGGPSLFETQYF. The DNA for the CDR3 is TGTGCCAGCAGCGGGGGGCCAAGTCTTTTCGAGACCCAGTACTTC.

The gene calls are TRBV3-1 (or the pseudogene TRBV3-2) and TRBJ1-4; D ambiguous. The V end lost 1 base, the J end lost 8 bases, and 17 bases lay between the germline ends. CDR3 length equals 16 residues. The germline CDR1 and CDR2 sequences are LGHDT and YNNKEL (reference sequence). CDR3 amino acids: CASSQVRGLEREKLFF. For the CDR3, the DNA is TGTGCCAGCAGCCAAGTTCGAGGGTTGGAACGGGAAAAACTGTTTTTT.

This chain uses TRBV29-1 with TRBJ2-3; TRBD1 aligns across 10 bases. Trimming took 0 bases from V and 2 from J; bases not matched to a gene: 5. CDR1 is SQVTM, CDR2 ANQGSEA, per germline. The CDR3 covers 16 residues. Here the CDR3 reads CSVEDGTGANTDTQYF. In DNA, the CDR3 is TGCAGCGTTGAAGATGGGACAGGGGCCAACACAGATACGCAGTATTTT.

The chain combines TRBV6-5 with TRBJ1-4; D is undetermined. Deletions cut 0 bases from V and 2 bases from J, with 7 bases between. The CDR3 contains 15 residues. The germline V gene encodes CDR1 MNHEY and CDR2 SVGAGI. The CDR3 DNA follows: TGTGCCAGCAGTTACTCGAGCGCCACTAATGAAAAACTGTTTTTT. Its protein product is CASSYSSATNEKLFF.

The V and J genes are TRBV4-3 and TRBJ2-1, with 10 bases identical to TRBD2. The CDR3 spans 15 residues. Germline assignment: CDR1 LGHNA and CDR2 YSLEER. With V trimmed by 1 base and J by 9 bases, 6 bases remained unmatched. For the CDR3, the DNA is TGCGCCAGCAGCCAAGGTACTAGCGGGGAGGGTGAGCAGTTCTTC. This encodes CASSQGTSGEGEQFF.

V and J are TRBV19 and TRBJ1-4; no clear D gene. V lost 3 bases to trimming and J lost 6 bases, with 11 bases between them. The CDR3 totals 14 residues. Germline CDR1 and CDR2: LNHDA and SQIVND (reference sequence). The CDR3 DNA reads TGTGCCAGTAGTATGAGGAGGGAGTATGAAAAACTGTTTTTT. Its protein product is CASSMRREYEKLFF.

This clone was observed a single time. V and J are TRBV27 and TRBJ2-2; possibly TRBD1 for D (8 bases). CDR1 and CDR2 from the germline V gene are MNHEY and SMNVEV (reference sequence). V shed 5 bases and J shed 3 bases, with 13 bases lying between them. This CDR3 contains 15 residues. This CDR3 reads CASSKQGGYTGELFF. Written as DNA, the CDR3 is TGTGCCAGCAGTAAACAGGGGGGGTACACCGGGGAGCTGTTTTTT.

The chain is built from TRBV6-5 and TRBJ2-1, with 9 positions matching TRBD2. The CDR3 is 13 amino acids. The V segment lost 8 bases and the J segment 8 bases; nucleotides outside the gene matches: 7. The germline gives CDR1 MNHEY, CDR2 SVGAGI. The DNA for the CDR3 is TGTGCCAGCGGTCGGGGACTAGCCGATGAGCAGTTCTTC. Protein: CASGRGLADEQFF.

A single count supports this clone. The chain couples TRBV5-1 to TRBJ1-6; perhaps TRBD1 as D (6 bases). This CDR3 has 13 amino acids. V gave up 0 bases and J gave up 8 bases, with 6 bases separating them. Germline V CDR1 and CDR2: SGHRS, YFSETQ. This chain's CDR3 is CASSLEGDSPLHF. The DNA for the CDR3 is TGCGCCAGCAGCTTGGAGGGGGATTCACCCCTCCACTTT.

The rearrangement joins TRBV5-1 to TRBJ2-1, with 9 bases fitting TRBD2. Germline values: CDR1 SGHRS, CDR2 YFSETQ. The V gene end was trimmed by 4 bases and the J gene end by 6 bases; junction bases not matched to a gene: 2. CDR3 size: 13 residues. The CDR3 protein is CASSPGLANEQFF. The CDR3 DNA sequence: TGCGCCAGCAGCCCGGGACTAGCCAATGAGCAGTTCTTC. The whole variable domain, remainder taken from reference TRBV5-1 and TRBJ2-1, is KAGVTQTPRYLIKTRGQQVTLSCSPISGHRSVSWYQQTPGQGLQFLFEYFSETQRNKGNFPGRFSGRQFSNSRSEMNVSTLELGDSALYLCASSPGLANEQFFGPGTRLTVL.

The sample holds one count of this clone. The rearrangement links TRBV7-8 to TRBJ1-4, with a tentative D call TRBD1 (5 bases). This CDR3 has 16 residues. CDR1 SGHVS and CDR2 FQNEAQ come from the germline V gene. V lost 3 bases, J lost 8 bases, and 19 bases lay in between. CDR3 in amino acids: CASSFPQGQGNEKLFF. CDR3 nucleotides: TGTGCCAGCAGCTTCCCGCAGGGCCAGGGAAACGAAAAACTGTTTTTT.

This clone has a count of ten or more. The chain has TRBV5-1 and TRBJ2-1, with 9 bases matching TRBD2. The CDR3 extends over 15 amino acids. Germline V gene data show CDR1 as SGHRS and CDR2 as YFSETQ. The junction had 7 bases not matched to a gene; V was cut back by 4 bases and J by 5 bases. CDR3 DNA sequence: TGCGCCAGCAGCGGGGGAGGCGGGAGGGACAATGAGCAGTTCTTC. Its protein is CASSGGGGRDNEQFF.

This clone was seen once. The chain links TRBV7-2 to TRBJ2-7; D is perhaps TRBD2 (6 bases). There are 16 residues in the CDR3. Germline CDR1 SGHTA, CDR2 FQGNSA. Trimming stripped 1 base from V and 7 bases from J, with 20 bases between. The CDR3 sequence: CASSLDRPAGGGEQYF. Here the CDR3 DNA reads TGTGCCAGCAGCTTAGACCGGCCCGCCGGGGGAGGTGAGCAGTACTTC.

The V gene is TRBV3-1 (or the pseudogene TRBV3-2), the J gene TRBJ2-5; the match to TRBD1 covers 9 bases. Germline CDR1 and CDR2: LGHDT and YNNKEL (reference sequence). The CDR3 has 16 residues. The V gene end was trimmed by 2 bases and the J gene end by 1 base; junction bases not matched to a gene: 5. The CDR3 here is CASSQIGTGTQETQYF. Here the CDR3 DNA reads TGTGCCAGCAGCCAAATAGGGACAGGGACCCAAGAGACCCAGTACTTC.

The genes are TRBV19 and TRBJ2-1; 9 nucleotides agree with TRBD2. The CDR3 loop spans 14 amino acids. Germline V gene lookup returns CDR1 LNHDA and CDR2 SQIVND (reference sequence). V dropped 5 bases and J dropped 4; count of bases not matched to a gene: 3. For the CDR3, the DNA is TGTGCCAGTAGTCCAGCGGGAGGATACAATGAGCAGTTCTTC. The encoded protein is CASSPAGGYNEQFF.

The chain recombines TRBV7-3 with TRBJ2-1; 9 bases map to TRBD2. Germline CDR1 reads SGHTA; CDR2 reads FQGTGA. V shed 5 bases and J 4 bases; nucleotides not matched to a gene: 9. The CDR3 runs 16 residues. CDR3 sequence (DNA): TGTGCCAGCAGCCTCAGTGGCGGGAGGGCGTACAATGAGCAGTTCTTC. The encoded protein is CASSLSGGRAYNEQFF.

The sample holds one count of this clone. The gene calls are TRBV21-1 and TRBJ2-3; the DNA was not compared with TRBD2, the D call given in the table. TRBV21-1 is recorded as a pseudogene. The CDR3 runs to 15 residues. The CDR3 nucleotides are TGTGCCAGCAGCACCGGGAGATGGGCCACAGATACGCAGTATTTT. Amino acids: CASSTGRWATDTQYF.

The chain has TRBV4-1 and TRBJ2-1, with D perhaps matching TRBD2 (6 bases). This CDR3 has 17 residues. CDR1 MGHRA and CDR2 YSYEKL come from the germline V gene. Deletions cut 1 base from V and 4 bases from J, with 17 bases between. CDR3 residues: CASSQGQGGGDYNEQFF. The DNA of the CDR3 is TGCGCCAGCAGCCAAGGGCAGGGAGGTGGAGATTACAATGAGCAGTTCTTC.